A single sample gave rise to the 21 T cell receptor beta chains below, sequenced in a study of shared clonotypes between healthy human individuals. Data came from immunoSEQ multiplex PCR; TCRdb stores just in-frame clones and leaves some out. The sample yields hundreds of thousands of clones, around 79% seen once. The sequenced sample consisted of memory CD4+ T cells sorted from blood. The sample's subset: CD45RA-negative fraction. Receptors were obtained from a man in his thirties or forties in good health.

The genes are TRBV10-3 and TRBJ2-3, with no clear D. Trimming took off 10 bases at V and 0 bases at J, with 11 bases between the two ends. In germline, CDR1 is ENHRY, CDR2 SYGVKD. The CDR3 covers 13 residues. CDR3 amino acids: CATKELSTDTQYF. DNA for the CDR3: TGTGCCACCAAGGAACTTAGCACAGATACGCAGTATTTT.

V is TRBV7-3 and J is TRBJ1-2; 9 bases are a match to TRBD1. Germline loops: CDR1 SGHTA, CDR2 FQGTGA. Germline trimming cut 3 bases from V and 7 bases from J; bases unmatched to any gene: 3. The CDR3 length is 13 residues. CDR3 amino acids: CASSLGQGLGYTF. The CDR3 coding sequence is TGTGCCAGCAGCTTGGGACAGGGCCTTGGCTACACCTTC.

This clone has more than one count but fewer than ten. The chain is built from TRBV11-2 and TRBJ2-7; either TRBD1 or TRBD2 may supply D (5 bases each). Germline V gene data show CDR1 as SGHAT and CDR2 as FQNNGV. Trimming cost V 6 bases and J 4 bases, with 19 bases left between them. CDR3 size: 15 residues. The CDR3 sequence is CASRAGTQPRYEQYF. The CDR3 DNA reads TGTGCCAGCAGGGCTGGGACCCAACCACGGTACGAGCAGTACTTC.

CDR3 sequence: CASSLPAGVQGETQYF. The CDR3 nucleotides read TGTGCCAGCAGCTTGCCAGCGGGAGTCCAGGGGGAGACCCAGTACTTC. The rearrangement joins TRBV5-4 to TRBJ2-5; 8 bases align to TRBD2. J lost 5 bases, V lost 1 base, and 10 bases had no gene match. The CDR3 spans 16 residues. CDR1 SGHNT and CDR2 YYREEE come from the germline V gene (reference sequence).

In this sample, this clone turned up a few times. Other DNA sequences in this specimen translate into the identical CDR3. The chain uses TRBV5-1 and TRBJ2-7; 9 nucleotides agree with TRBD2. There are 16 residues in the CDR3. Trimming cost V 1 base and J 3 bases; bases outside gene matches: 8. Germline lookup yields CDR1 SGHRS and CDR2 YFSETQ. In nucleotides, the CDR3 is TGCGCCAGCAGCTTGTTGGGTGCTAGCGGGGACTACGAGCAGTACTTC. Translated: CASSLLGASGDYEQYF.

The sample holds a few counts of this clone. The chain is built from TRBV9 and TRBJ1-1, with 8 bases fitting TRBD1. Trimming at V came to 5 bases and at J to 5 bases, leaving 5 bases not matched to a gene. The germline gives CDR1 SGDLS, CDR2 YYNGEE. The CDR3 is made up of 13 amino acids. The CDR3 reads CASSTGGITEAFF. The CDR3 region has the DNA TGTGCCAGCAGTACAGGGGGAATTACTGAAGCTTTCTTT. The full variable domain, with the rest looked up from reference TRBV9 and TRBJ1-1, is DSGVTQTPKHLITATGQRVTLRCSPRSGDLSVYWYQQSLDQGLQFLIQYYNGEERAKGNILERFSAQQFPDLHSELNLSSLELGDSALYFCASSTGGITEAFFGQGTRLTVV.

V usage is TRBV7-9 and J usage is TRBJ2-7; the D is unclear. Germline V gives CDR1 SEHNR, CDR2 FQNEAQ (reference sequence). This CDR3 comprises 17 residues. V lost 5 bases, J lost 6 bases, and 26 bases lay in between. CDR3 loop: CASSPKVELLDPFEQYF. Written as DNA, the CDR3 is TGTGCCAGCAGCCCCAAAGTCGAACTCTTAGATCCCTTCGAGCAGTACTTC.

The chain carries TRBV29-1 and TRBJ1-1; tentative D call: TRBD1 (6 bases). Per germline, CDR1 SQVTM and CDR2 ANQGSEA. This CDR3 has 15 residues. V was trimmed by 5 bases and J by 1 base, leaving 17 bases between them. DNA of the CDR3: TGCAGCGTTAACCACAGGGTAGGGCAGAACACTGAAGCTTTCTTT. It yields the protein CSVNHRVGQNTEAFF.

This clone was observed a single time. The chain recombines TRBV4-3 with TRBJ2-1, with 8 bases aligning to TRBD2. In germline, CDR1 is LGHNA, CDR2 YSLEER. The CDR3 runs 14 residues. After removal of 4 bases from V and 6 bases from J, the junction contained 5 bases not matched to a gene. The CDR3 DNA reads TGCGCCAGCAGCCCCGGGGGGGTAGGCAATGAGCAGTTCTTC. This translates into CASSPGGVGNEQFF.

CDR3 region: CASSLGQGDTQYF. DNA of the CDR3: TGCGCCAGCAGCTTGGGTCAGGGAGATACGCAGTATTTT. The chain uses TRBV5-1 and TRBJ2-3, with D perhaps TRBD1 (5 bases). V was pared by 0 bases and J by 5 bases, with 7 bases between. This CDR3 has 13 amino acids. The germline V gene encodes CDR1 SGHRS and CDR2 YFSETQ. The entire variable domain, with the rest obtained from reference TRBV5-1 and TRBJ2-3, is as follows: KAGVTQTPRYLIKTRGQQVTLSCSPISGHRSVSWYQQTPGQGLQFLFEYFSETQRNKGNFPGRFSGRQFSNSRSEMNVSTLELGDSALYLCASSLGQGDTQYFGPGTRLTVL.

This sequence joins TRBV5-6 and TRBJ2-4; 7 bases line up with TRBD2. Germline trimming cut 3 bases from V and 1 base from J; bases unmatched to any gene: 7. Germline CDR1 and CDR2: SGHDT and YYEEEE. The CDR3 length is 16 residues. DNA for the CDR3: TGTGCCAGCAGCTCTAGCGGCCCCGAGGCCAAAAACATTCAGTACTTC. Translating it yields CASSSSGPEAKNIQYF.

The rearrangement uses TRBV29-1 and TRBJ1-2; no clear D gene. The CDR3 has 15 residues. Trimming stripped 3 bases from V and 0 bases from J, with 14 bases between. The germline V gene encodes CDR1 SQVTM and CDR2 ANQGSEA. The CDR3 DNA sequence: TGCAGCGTTGATAGCTTGAGGCAGGCTAACTATGGCTACACCTTC. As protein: CSVDSLRQANYGYTF.

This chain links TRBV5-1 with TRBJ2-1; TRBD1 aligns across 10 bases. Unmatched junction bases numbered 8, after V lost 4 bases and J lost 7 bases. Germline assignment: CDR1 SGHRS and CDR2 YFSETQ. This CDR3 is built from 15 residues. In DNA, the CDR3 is TGCGCCAGCAGCCGGGGGACAGGGGTTGGGAATGAGCAGTTCTTC. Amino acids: CASSRGTGVGNEQFF.

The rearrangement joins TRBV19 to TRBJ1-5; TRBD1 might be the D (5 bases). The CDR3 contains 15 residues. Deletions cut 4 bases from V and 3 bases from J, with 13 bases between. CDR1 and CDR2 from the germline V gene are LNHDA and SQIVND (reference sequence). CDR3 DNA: TGTGCCAGTAGTAACCCGGGACGGCCCAATCAGCCCCAGCATTTT. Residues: CASSNPGRPNQPQHF.

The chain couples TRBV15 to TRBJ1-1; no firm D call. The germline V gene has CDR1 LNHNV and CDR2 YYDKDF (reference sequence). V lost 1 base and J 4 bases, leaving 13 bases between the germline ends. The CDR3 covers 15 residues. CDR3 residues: CATSRVAGSFTEAFF. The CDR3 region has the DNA TGTGCCACCAGCAGAGTAGCGGGGTCTTTCACTGAAGCTTTCTTT. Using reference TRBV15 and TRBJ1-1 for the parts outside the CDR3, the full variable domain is DAMVIQNPRYQVTQFGKPVTLSCSQTLNHNVMYWYQQKSSQAPKLLFHYYDKDFNNEADTPDNFQSRRPNTSFCFLDIRSPGLGDTAMYLCATSRVAGSFTEAFFGQGTRLTVV.

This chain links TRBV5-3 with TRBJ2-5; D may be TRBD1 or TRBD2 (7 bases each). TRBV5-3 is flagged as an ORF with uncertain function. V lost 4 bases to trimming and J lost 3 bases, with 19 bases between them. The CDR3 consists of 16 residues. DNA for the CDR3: TGTGCCAGAAGCGACAGGGTAGCGGGCAAGAAAGAGACCCAGTACTTC. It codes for CARSDRVAGKKETQYF.

The CDR3 coding sequence is TGTGCCACCAAAACCTTGGGGTGGGGTTTGGACACTGAAGCTTTCTTT. Translation gives CATKTLGWGLDTEAFF. V gene TRBV15 combines with J gene TRBJ1-1; D not resolved. With 7 bases removed from V and 3 bases from J, the gap between germline ends came to 21 bases. CDR3 size: 16 residues. CDR1 and CDR2 from the germline V gene are LNHNV and YYDKDF (reference sequence).

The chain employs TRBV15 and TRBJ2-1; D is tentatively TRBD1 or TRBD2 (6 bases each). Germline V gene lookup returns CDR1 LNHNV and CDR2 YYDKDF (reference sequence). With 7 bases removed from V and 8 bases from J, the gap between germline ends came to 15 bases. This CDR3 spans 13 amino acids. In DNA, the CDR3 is TGTGCCACCACGGAGGGGGGCCACGATGAGCAGTTCTTC. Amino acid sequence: CATTEGGHDEQFF. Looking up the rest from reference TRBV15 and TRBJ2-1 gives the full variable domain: DAMVIQNPRYQVTQFGKPVTLSCSQTLNHNVMYWYQQKSSQAPKLLFHYYDKDFNNEADTPDNFQSRRPNTSFCFLDIRSPGLGDTAMYLCATTEGGHDEQFFGPGTRLTVL.

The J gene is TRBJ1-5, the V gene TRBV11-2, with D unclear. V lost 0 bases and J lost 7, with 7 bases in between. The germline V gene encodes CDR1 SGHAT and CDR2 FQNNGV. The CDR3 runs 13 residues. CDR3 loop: CASSLDIGQPQHF. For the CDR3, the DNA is TGTGCCAGCAGCTTAGATATTGGGCAGCCCCAGCATTTT. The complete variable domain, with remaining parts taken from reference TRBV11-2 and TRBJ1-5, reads EAGVAQSPRYKIIEKRQSVAFWCNPISGHATLYWYQQILGQGPKLLIQFQNNGVVDDSQLPKDRFSAERLKGVDSTLKIQPAKLEDSAVYLCASSLDIGQPQHFGDGTRLSIL.

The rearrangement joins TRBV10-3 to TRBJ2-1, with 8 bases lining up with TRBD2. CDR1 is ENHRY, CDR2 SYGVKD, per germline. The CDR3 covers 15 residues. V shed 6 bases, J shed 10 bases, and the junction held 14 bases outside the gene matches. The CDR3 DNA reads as TGTGCCATCAGCGCTAGCGGCCCAGGCGGGGGGGAGCAGTTCTTC. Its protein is CAISASGPGGGEQFF.

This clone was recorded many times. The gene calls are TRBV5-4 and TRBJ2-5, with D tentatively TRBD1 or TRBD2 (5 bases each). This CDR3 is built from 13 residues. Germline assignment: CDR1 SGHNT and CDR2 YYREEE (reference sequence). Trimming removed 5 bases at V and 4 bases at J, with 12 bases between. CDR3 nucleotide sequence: TGTGCCAGCAGATTAGGGGCGGGAGAGACCCAGTACTTC. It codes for CASRLGAGETQYF.